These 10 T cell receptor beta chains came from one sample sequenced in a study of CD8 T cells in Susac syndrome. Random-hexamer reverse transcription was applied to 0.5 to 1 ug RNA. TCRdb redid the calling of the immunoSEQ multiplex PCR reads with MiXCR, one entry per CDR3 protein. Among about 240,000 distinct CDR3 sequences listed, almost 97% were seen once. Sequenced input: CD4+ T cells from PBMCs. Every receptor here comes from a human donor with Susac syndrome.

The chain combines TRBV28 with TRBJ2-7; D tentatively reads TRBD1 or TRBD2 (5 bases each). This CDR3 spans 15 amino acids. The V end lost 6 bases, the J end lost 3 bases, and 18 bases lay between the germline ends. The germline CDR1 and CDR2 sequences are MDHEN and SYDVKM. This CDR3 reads CASRPPGRQIYEQYF. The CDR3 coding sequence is TGTGCCAGCAGGCCTCCGGGACGCCAAATCTACGAGCAGTACTTC.

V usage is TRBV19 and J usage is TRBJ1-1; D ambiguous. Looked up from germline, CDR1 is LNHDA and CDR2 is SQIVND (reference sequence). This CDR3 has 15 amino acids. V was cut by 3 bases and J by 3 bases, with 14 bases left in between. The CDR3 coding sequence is TGTGCCAGTAGTATGCAGGTCGGGTGGGACACTGAAGCTTTCTTT. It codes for CASSMQVGWDTEAFF.

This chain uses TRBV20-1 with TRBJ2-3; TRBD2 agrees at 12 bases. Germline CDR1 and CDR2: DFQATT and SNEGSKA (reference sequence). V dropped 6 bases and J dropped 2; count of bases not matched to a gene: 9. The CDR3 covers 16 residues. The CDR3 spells CSAIGLAGLLTDTQYF. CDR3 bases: TGCAGTGCCATCGGACTAGCGGGACTCCTCACAGATACGCAGTATTTT.

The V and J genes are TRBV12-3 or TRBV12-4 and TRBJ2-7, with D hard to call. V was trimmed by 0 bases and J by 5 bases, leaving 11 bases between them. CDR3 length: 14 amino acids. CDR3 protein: CASSLAKGGHEQYF. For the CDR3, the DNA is TGTGCCAGCAGTTTAGCGAAGGGTGGTCACGAGCAGTACTTC.

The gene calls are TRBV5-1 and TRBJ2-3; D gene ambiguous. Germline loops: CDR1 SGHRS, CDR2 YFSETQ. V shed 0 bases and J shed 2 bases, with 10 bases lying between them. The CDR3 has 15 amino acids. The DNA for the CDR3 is TGCGCCAGCAGCTTGGCCGACCCCTTCACAGATACGCAGTATTTT. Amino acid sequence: CASSLADPFTDTQYF.

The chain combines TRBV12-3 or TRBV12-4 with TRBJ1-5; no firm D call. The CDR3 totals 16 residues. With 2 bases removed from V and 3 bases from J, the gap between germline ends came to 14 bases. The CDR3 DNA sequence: TGTGCCAGCAGTTTAATGGCCCGGGAGACCAATCAGCCCCAGCATTTT. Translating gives CASSLMARETNQPQHF.

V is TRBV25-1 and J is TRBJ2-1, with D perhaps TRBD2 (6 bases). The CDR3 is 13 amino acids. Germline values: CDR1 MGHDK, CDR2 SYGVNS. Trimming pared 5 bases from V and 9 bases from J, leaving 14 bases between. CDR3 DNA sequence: TGTGCCAGCAGTAGTACGGGAGCTGGTGAGCAGTTCTTC. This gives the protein CASSSTGAGEQFF.

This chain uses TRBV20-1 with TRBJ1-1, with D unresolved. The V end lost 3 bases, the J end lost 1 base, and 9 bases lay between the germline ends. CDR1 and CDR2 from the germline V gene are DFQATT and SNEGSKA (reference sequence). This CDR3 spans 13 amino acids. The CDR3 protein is CSARGTQNTEAFF. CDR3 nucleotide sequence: TGCAGTGCTAGGGGTACTCAGAACACTGAAGCTTTCTTT.

The CDR3 spells CASSEDRQIFSGNTIYF. The CDR3 DNA follows: TGTGCCAGCTCAGAGGACCGGCAGATATTCTCTGGAAACACCATATATTTT. The chain combines TRBV18 with TRBJ1-3, with no clear D. The ends were cut back, 5 bases at V and 0 bases at J, with 17 bases in the middle. CDR3 length equals 17 residues. Germline V lookup: CDR1 KGHSH, CDR2 LQKENI.

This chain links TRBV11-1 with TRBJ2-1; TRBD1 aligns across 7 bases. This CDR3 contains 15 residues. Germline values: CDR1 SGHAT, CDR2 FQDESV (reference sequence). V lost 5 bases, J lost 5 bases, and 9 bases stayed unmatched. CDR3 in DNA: TGTGCCAGCAGCAGCCACCGGGACAGAGACAATGAGCAGTTCTTC. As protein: CASSSHRDRDNEQFF. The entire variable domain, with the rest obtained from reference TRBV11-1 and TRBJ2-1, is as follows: EAEVAQSPRYKITEKSQAVAFWCDPISGHATLYWYRQILGQGPELLVQFQDESVVDDSQLPKDRFSAERLKGVDSTLKIQPAELGDSAMYLCASSSHRDRDNEQFFGPGTRLTVL.